This T cell receptor (beta chain) was recovered during a study of blood T cells in healthy people across ages. A J-beta primer mix and a sample-barcoded 5' primer were used in a second PCR of roughly 6 to 11 cycles. A single record per CDR3 protein comes from TCRdb applying MiXCR to the 5' RACE reads. The sample carries more than 1 million distinct CDR3 sequences, under 45% recorded once. This clonotype was observed a handful of times. Germline lookup yields CDR1 MNHEY and CDR2 SMNVEV (reference sequence). The CDR3 is 15 residues long. V lost 8 bases to trimming and J lost 0 bases; unmatched junction nucleotides: 6.

V usage is TRBV27 and J usage is TRBJ2-3; 9 bases line up with TRBD2. The sequencing sample was made of blood. The TCR was taken from a woman aged 60 to 75 in good health. The CDR3, as DNA: TGTGCCAGCGGAATCCTAGCGGGAAGCACAGATACGCAGTATTTT. Its protein is CASGILAGSTDTQYF.